These 7 T cell receptor beta chains originate from one sample sequenced in a study of regulatory T cells in long-lasting Graves disease. HTBI primers from iRepertoire and Arm-PCR of CDR3 regions yielded the TCR beta libraries. TCRdb independently ran MiXCR on the multiplex PCR reads; one entry per CDR3 protein. Found here are some 250,000 distinct CDR3 sequences, around 20% of them singletons; the top ten hold roughly a fifth. The time point: newly diagnosed GD, antithyroid drugs for less than 3 months. The authors made the TCR library using RNA they extracted from PBMCs. This specimen consisted of peripheral blood mononuclear cells (PBMCs), obtained at new diagnosis, from a patient treated with antithyroid drugs. These receptors were collected from a female donor with Graves disease.

This clonotype has at least ten counts. The chain has TRBV6-1 and TRBJ2-7, with D hard to call. Trimming removed 7 bases at V and 8 bases at J, with 18 bases between. The CDR3 extends over 13 amino acids. CDR1 is MNHNS, CDR2 SASEGT, per germline. CDR3 bases: TGTGCCAGCAAACAAATATCTCATACGAAGCAGTACTTC. Translation gives CASKQISHTKQYF.

In this sample, this clonotype turned up many times. The chain combines TRBV2 with TRBJ2-2; D not certain. With 7 bases removed from V and 2 bases from J, the gap between germline ends came to 11 bases. Germline loops: CDR1 SNHLY, CDR2 FYNNEI. The CDR3 has 14 amino acids. The CDR3 here is CASTGRINTGELFF. The CDR3 bases are TGTGCCAGCACCGGCAGGATCAACACCGGGGAGCTGTTTTTT.

This clonotype was found many times. One junction end disagrees with the germline gene, perhaps due to a read error. The V and J genes are TRBV12-3 or TRBV12-4 and TRBJ1-2, with TRBD1 as a possible D gene (5 bases). The CDR3 has 11 residues. In nucleotides, the CDR3 is TGTGCCAGCAGTTCAAGGGGACCAGCCGTCTTC. This codes for CASSSRGPAVF.

This clonotype was counted many times. The chain joins TRBV3-1 to TRBJ2-6; D is unresolved. This CDR3 is 14 amino acids long. The germline V gene encodes CDR1 LGHDT and CDR2 YNNKEL (reference sequence). Between the trimmed V and J ends, which lost 4 bases and 0 bases, there was a span of 4 bases. CDR3 sequence (DNA): TGTGCCAGCAGCCTCAACTCTGGGGCCAACGTCCTGACTTTC. Translation gives CASSLNSGANVLTF.

Many counts were recorded for this clonotype. The rearrangement joins TRBV19 to TRBJ1-5; tentatively, D is TRBD1 (5 bases). V was pared by 9 bases and J by 4 bases, with 19 bases between. Germline CDR1 is LNHDA and CDR2 is SQIVND (reference sequence). The CDR3 is 15 amino acids. The CDR3 bases are TGTGCCAGCGATAATCGGGGGAAGGGAAATCAGCCCCAGCATTTT. Amino acid sequence: CASDNRGKGNQPQHF.

Many counts were recorded for this clonotype. J is TRBJ2-1 and V is TRBV19; D uncertain. Trimming pared 6 bases from V and 1 base from J, leaving 7 bases between. The germline gives CDR1 LNHDA, CDR2 SQIVND (reference sequence). The CDR3 totals 13 residues. CDR3 loop: CASRRMSYNEQFF. The CDR3 DNA follows: TGTGCCAGTAGGCGGATGTCCTACAATGAGCAGTTCTTC.

A remark on this clonotype: A much larger clone lies one base from this, so it may be a read error. This chain joins TRBV3-1 and TRBJ1-3, with D maybe TRBD1 (5 bases). Trimming pared 5 bases from V and 8 bases from J, leaving 22 bases between. The CDR3 covers 16 residues. Germline V lookup: CDR1 LGHDT, CDR2 YNNKEL (reference sequence). CDR3 nucleotide sequence: TGTGCCAGCAGCGAGAGAAGTAGGGGATCCGGAGACACCATATATTTT. As protein: CASSERSRGSGDTIYF.